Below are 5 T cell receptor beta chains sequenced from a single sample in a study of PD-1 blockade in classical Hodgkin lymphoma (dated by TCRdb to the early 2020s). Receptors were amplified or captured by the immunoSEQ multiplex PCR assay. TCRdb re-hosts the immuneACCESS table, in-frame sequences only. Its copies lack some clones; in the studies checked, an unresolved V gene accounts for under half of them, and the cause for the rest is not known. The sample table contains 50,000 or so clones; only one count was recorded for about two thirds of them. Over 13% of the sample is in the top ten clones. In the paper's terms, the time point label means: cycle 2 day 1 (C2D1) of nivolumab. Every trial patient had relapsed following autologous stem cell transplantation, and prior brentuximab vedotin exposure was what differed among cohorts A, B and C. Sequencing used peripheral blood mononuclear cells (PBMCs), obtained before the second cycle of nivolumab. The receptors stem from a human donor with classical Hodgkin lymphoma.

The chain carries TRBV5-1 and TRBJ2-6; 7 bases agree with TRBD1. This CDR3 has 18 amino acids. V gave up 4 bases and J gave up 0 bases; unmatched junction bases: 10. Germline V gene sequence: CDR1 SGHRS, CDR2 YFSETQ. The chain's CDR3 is CASSPRTGLISGANVLTF. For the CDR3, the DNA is TGCGCCAGCAGCCCGAGGACAGGTTTAATCTCTGGGGCCAACGTCCTGACTTTC.

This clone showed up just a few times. The DNA of the CDR3 is TGTGCCAGCAGTTTTGATTGGCAGAGGAGCAATCAGCCCCAGCATTTT. This codes for CASSFDWQRSNQPQHF. The chain is built from TRBV28 and TRBJ1-5; no clear D. The length of the CDR3 is 16 residues. The ends were cut back, 3 bases at V and 1 base at J, with 13 bases in the middle. CDR1 is MDHEN and CDR2 is SYDVKM in the germline V gene.

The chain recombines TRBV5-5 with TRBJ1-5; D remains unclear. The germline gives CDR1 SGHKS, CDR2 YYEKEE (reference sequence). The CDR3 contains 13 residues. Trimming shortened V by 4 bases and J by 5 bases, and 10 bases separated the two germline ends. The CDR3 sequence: CASSLLWDQPQHF. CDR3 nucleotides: TGTGCCAGCAGCCTCCTCTGGGATCAGCCCCAGCATTTT.

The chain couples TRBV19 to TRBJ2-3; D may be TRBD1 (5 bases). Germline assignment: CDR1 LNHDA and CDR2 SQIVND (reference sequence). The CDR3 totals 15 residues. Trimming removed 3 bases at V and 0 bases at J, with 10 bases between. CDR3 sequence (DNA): TGTGCCAGTAGTATCGTACAGGCGAGCACAGATACGCAGTATTTT. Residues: CASSIVQASTDTQYF.

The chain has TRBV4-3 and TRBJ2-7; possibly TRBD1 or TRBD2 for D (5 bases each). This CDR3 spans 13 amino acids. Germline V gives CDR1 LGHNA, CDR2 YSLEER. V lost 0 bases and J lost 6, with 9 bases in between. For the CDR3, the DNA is TGCGCCAGCAGCCAAGAGTACGGGGCCGAGCAGTACTTC. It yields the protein CASSQEYGAEQYF.